Presented here are 20 T cell receptor beta chains from one specimen sequenced in a study of blood T cell repertoires in COVID-19. Repertoires were generated with immunoSEQ multiplex PCR, while TCRdb's copy carries only in-frame clones and drops some. The data contain just over 300,000 clones, around 84% of them seen just once; the ten biggest clones take up about 4.2%. Sequencing was performed on PBMCs or T cells enriched from blood (not recorded which). The receptors stem from a man aged 25 to 45 who had recovered from COVID-19.

This chain links TRBV18 with TRBJ2-1, with 9 bases fitting TRBD2. The ends lost 0 bases at V and 7 bases at J; junction bases unmatched: 4. The CDR3 length is 15 residues. Per the germline V gene, CDR1 is KGHSH and CDR2 is LQKENI. CDR3 residues: CASSPPSGRRNEQFF. The DNA of the CDR3 is TGTGCCAGCTCACCACCTAGCGGGAGACGGAATGAGCAGTTCTTC.

This rearrangement joins TRBV30 to TRBJ2-5, with 14 nucleotides matching TRBD2. Per germline, CDR1 GTSNPN and CDR2 SVGIG (reference sequence). Losses at the gene ends were 8 bases for V and 1 base for J; bases not matched to a gene: 9. The CDR3 length is 16 residues. In DNA, the CDR3 is TGTGCCGGGGGACTAGCGGGGGTCTTAACCCAAGAGACCCAGTACTTC. It is translated as CAGGLAGVLTQETQYF.

The chain joins TRBV6-5 to TRBJ2-5, with D tentatively TRBD1 (6 bases). V was cut by 6 bases and J by 3 bases, with 11 bases left in between. The CDR3 has 13 residues. Germline assignment: CDR1 MNHEY and CDR2 SVGAGI. The CDR3 loop is CASRGQIKETQYF. The CDR3 DNA sequence: TGTGCCAGCAGAGGACAGATCAAAGAGACCCAGTACTTC.

The rearrangement links TRBV20-1 to TRBJ1-3; D is perhaps TRBD1 (6 bases). The germline V and J ends were trimmed by 3 bases and 0 bases, with 9 bases remaining between them. The germline gives CDR1 DFQATT, CDR2 SNEGSKA (reference sequence). CDR3 size: 14 residues. Here the CDR3 reads CSASQQGSGNTIYF. The CDR3 nucleotides are TGCAGTGCTAGTCAACAGGGCTCTGGAAACACCATATATTTT.

The chain links TRBV5-1 to TRBJ1-3; D is uncertain. The CDR3 covers 15 residues. Germline assignment: CDR1 SGHRS and CDR2 YFSETQ. Trimming took 0 bases from V and 0 from J, leaving 7 bases between them. This CDR3 reads CASSLGPSSGNTIYF. Here the CDR3 DNA reads TGCGCCAGCAGCTTGGGGCCCAGCTCTGGAAACACCATATATTTT.

The chain is built from TRBV30 and TRBJ1-6; 9 positions agree with TRBD1. Germline V gives CDR1 GTSNPN, CDR2 SVGIG (reference sequence). The CDR3 sequence is 14 residues long. J lost 6 bases, V lost 5 bases, and 5 bases had no gene match. DNA of the CDR3: TGTGCCTGGGAACCGGGACAGGGTAATTCACCCCTCCACTTT. The encoded protein is CAWEPGQGNSPLHF.

V is TRBV4-1 and J is TRBJ1-1; tentatively, D is TRBD1 (5 bases). This CDR3 is 13 amino acids long. Trimming removed 2 bases from V and 5 bases from J, with 9 bases in between. Germline loops: CDR1 MGHRA, CDR2 YSYEKL. The CDR3 region has the DNA TGCGCCAGCAGCCAAAGTGGGGGGACTGAAGCTTTCTTT. This gives the protein CASSQSGGTEAFF.

This clone showed up just a few times. The chain is built from TRBV7-9 and TRBJ1-2; no clear D. CDR3 length: 17 residues. V shed 2 bases and J shed 8 bases, with 24 bases lying between them. Germline V gene sequence: CDR1 SEHNR, CDR2 FQNEAQ (reference sequence). The CDR3 is CASSLLGGETQAAGYTF. The CDR3 DNA reads as TGTGCCAGCAGCTTACTTGGCGGAGAGACCCAAGCGGCGGGCTACACCTTC.

The chain carries TRBV12-3 or TRBV12-4 and TRBJ1-1; D not resolved. This CDR3 is built from 11 residues. V lost 6 bases, J lost 1 base, and 3 bases lay in between. The CDR3 spells CASSRNTEAFF. CDR3 DNA: TGTGCCAGCAGCCGGAACACTGAAGCTTTCTTT.

J is TRBJ2-1 and V is TRBV3-1 (or the pseudogene TRBV3-2); 16 bases line up with TRBD2. V was clipped by 5 bases and J by 9 bases; unmatched bases: 19. Germline values: CDR1 LGHDT, CDR2 YNNKEL (reference sequence). The length of the CDR3 is 20 residues. CDR3 coding DNA: TGTGCCAGCAGCTCTCGGTTGGGACTAGCGGGGGGGTCTGACGTGGGTGAGCAGTTCTTC. Amino acid sequence: CASSSRLGLAGGSDVGEQFF.

This clone was counted a single time. V and J are TRBV27 and TRBJ2-6, with D uncertain. Between the trimmed V and J ends, which lost 6 bases and 3 bases, there was a span of 12 bases. Looked up from germline, CDR1 is MNHEY and CDR2 is SMNVEV (reference sequence). The CDR3 has 15 amino acids. The CDR3 spells CASSTPGGGANVLTF. In DNA, the CDR3 is TGTGCCAGCAGCACTCCAGGTGGTGGGGCCAACGTCCTGACTTTC.

This chain uses TRBV14 with TRBJ1-1, with 10 bases fitting TRBD1. This CDR3 comprises 14 residues. Germline values: CDR1 SGHDN, CDR2 FVKESK. Trimming at V came to 4 bases and at J to 3 bases, leaving 2 bases not matched to a gene. This chain's CDR3 is CASSPGTGDTEAFF. In nucleotides, the CDR3 is TGTGCCAGCAGCCCCGGGACAGGGGACACTGAAGCTTTCTTT.

This chain connects TRBV5-1 to TRBJ2-1, with 10 nucleotides matching TRBD1. The germline CDR1 and CDR2 sequences are SGHRS and YFSETQ. The trim removed 0 bases at V and 7 bases at J, leaving 7 bases unmatched. The CDR3 is 16 amino acids. CDR3 bases: TGCGCCAGCAGCTTGGCCGGGACAGGGGCTACAAATGAGCAGTTCTTC. This gives the protein CASSLAGTGATNEQFF.

V gene TRBV27 combines with J gene TRBJ2-2, with no clear D. Between the trimmed V and J ends, which lost 3 bases and 3 bases, there was a span of 5 bases. The CDR3 covers 13 residues. The V gene's germline CDR1 is MNHEY and CDR2 SMNVEV (reference sequence). The CDR3 protein is CASSFRYTGELFF. CDR3 nucleotide sequence: TGTGCCAGCAGTTTCAGATACACCGGGGAGCTGTTTTTT.

This chain uses TRBV27 with TRBJ2-7; TRBD2 aligns across 9 bases. CDR1 MNHEY and CDR2 SMNVEV come from the germline V gene (reference sequence). The V gene end was trimmed by 3 bases and the J gene end by 7 bases; junction bases not matched to a gene: 13. The CDR3 spans 16 residues. The CDR3 reads CASSFGSLAGKWEQYF. CDR3 bases: TGTGCCAGCAGTTTTGGCTCTCTAGCGGGAAAGTGGGAGCAGTACTTC.

This clone has only one observation. This chain uses TRBV28 with TRBJ1-6; 8 nucleotides line up with TRBD1. Germline CDR1 is MDHEN and CDR2 is SYDVKM. V trimming: 6 bases; J trimming: 8 bases; junction bases outside the gene matches: 6. CDR3 length: 14 amino acids. The CDR3 protein is CASSPQQGDSPLHF. Written as DNA, the CDR3 is TGTGCCAGCAGCCCCCAACAGGGGGATTCACCCCTCCACTTT.

The V call is TRBV2, the J call TRBJ1-4, with D maybe TRBD1 (5 bases). V was clipped by 0 bases and J by 3 bases, with 8 bases between them. CDR3 length equals 15 residues. Germline V gene sequence: CDR1 SNHLY, CDR2 FYNNEI. CDR3 sequence (DNA): TGTGCCAGCAGTGAAGCGTGGGGCGCTAATGAAAAACTGTTTTTT. Its translation is CASSEAWGANEKLFF.

Of note for this clone: One end of the junction does not line up with germline, which may come from a read error. The rearrangement joins TRBV6-1 to TRBJ2-7, with a tentative D call TRBD1 (5 bases). The CDR3 consists of 14 residues. CDR1 and CDR2 from the germline V gene are MNHNS and SASEGT. This CDR3 reads CASSEAAGSYGQYF. Written as DNA, the CDR3 is TGTGCCAGCAGTGAAGCCGCAGGGTCCTACGGGCAGTACTTC.

CDR3 residues: CASSGGGENTGELFF. In DNA, the CDR3 is TGCGCCAGCAGCGGAGGGGGCGAAAACACCGGGGAGCTGTTTTTT. V gene TRBV5-1 combines with J gene TRBJ2-2, with D perhaps matching TRBD1 (7 bases). The CDR3 has 15 residues. Germline CDR1 reads SGHRS; CDR2 reads YFSETQ. The V end lost 4 bases, the J end lost 2 bases, and 12 bases lay between the germline ends.

The rearrangement uses TRBV24-1 and TRBJ2-3, with D uncertain. Germline values: CDR1 KGHDR, CDR2 SFDVKD. Trimming took off 6 bases at V and 2 bases at J, with 14 bases between the two ends. This CDR3 spans 15 amino acids. CDR3 residues: CATSSASATTDTQYF. Here the CDR3 DNA reads TGTGCCACCAGTTCGGCGAGCGCGACCACAGATACGCAGTATTTT.